Below, 12 T cell receptor beta chains from the same sample are listed, as sequenced in a study. Treg sorting used a CD4+CD25+CD127-/low gate. TCRdb fed the 5' RACE reads into MiXCR, producing one record per CDR3 protein. This table holds tens of thousands of distinct CDR3 sequences, less than 30% found once. Sequenced: tumor-infiltrating Tregs sorted from the breast tumor. These receptors all stem from a female donor with breast cancer.

To note about this clonotype: A read error may be the cause here, since a much bigger clone is one base away. The chain uses TRBV6-2 or TRBV6-3 and TRBJ1-2; TRBD1 agrees at 7 bases. The V segment lost 6 bases and the J segment 9 bases; nucleotides outside the gene matches: 16. The germline V gene encodes CDR1 MNHEY and CDR2 SVGEGT. CDR3 length: 15 amino acids. Here the CDR3 reads CASSPIQGTAYSYTF. DNA of the CDR3: TGTGCCAGCAGCCCAATACAGGGGACGGCGTATAGCTACACCTTC.

Note on this clonotype: The junction shows a germline mismatch at one end, possibly a read error. The chain is built from TRBV12-3 or TRBV12-4 and TRBJ2-1; 9 nucleotides align to TRBD2. This CDR3 is 15 amino acids long. This CDR3 is CASSPASGASNKQFF. The CDR3 DNA is TGTGCCAGCAGCCCAGCTAGCGGGGCCAGCAATAAGCAGTTCTTC.

A few counts support this clonotype. The V gene is TRBV20-1, the J gene TRBJ2-1; 8 bases line up with TRBD1. Losses at the gene ends were 6 bases for V and 0 bases for J; bases not matched to a gene: 10. There are 16 residues in the CDR3. The V gene's germline CDR1 is DFQATT and CDR2 SNEGSKA (reference sequence). CDR3 loop: CSAHPRTGISYNEQFF. Written as DNA, the CDR3 is TGCAGTGCGCACCCGCGGACAGGGATCTCCTACAATGAGCAGTTCTTC.

J is TRBJ1-1 and V is TRBV20-1; no reliable D call. Trimming removed 1 base at V and 0 bases at J, with 9 bases between. The germline CDR1 and CDR2 sequences are DFQATT and SNEGSKA (reference sequence). The CDR3 loop spans 14 amino acids. Here the CDR3 reads CSARARRMNTEAFF. The CDR3 DNA is TGCAGTGCTAGAGCAAGGCGGATGAACACTGAAGCTTTCTTT.

As concerns this clonotype: This may be a read error, as it is one base from a much larger clone. The genes are TRBV4-1 and TRBJ1-1, with D perhaps matching TRBD1 (5 bases). The germline V gene encodes CDR1 MGHRA and CDR2 YSYEKL. V lost 11 bases, J lost 3 bases, and 22 bases lay in between. The length of the CDR3 is 15 residues. DNA for the CDR3: TGCGCCTCCAATGACGGGGGTGGAAAGTACACTGAAGCTTTCTTT. Protein product: CASNDGGGKYTEAFF.

The rearrangement links TRBV29-1 to TRBJ1-2; 10 nucleotides match TRBD1. CDR1 SQVTM and CDR2 ANQGSEA come from the germline V gene. This CDR3 has 12 residues. V shed 4 bases, J shed 8 bases, and the junction held 4 bases outside the gene matches. CDR3 region: CSVVGTGEGYTF. The DNA for the CDR3 is TGCAGCGTTGTCGGGACAGGGGAGGGCTACACCTTC.

This clonotype has only a few counts. The chain has TRBV20-1 and TRBJ2-5; D gene uncertain. V was clipped by 1 base and J by 5 bases, with 11 bases between them. CDR1 and CDR2 from the germline V gene are DFQATT and SNEGSKA (reference sequence). CDR3 length: 13 residues. The CDR3 DNA follows: TGCAGTGCTAGAGTACCCCCTGGGGAGACCCAGTACTTC. Protein sequence: CSARVPPGETQYF.

This clonotype was picked up many times. The rearrangement joins TRBV4-2 to TRBJ1-6; D might be TRBD1 (5 bases). Germline V gene lookup returns CDR1 LGHNA and CDR2 YNFKEQ. The CDR3 loop spans 19 amino acids. V lost 0 bases and J lost 5, with 20 bases in between. CDR3 residues: CASSQEAHLGANDNSPLHF. The CDR3 nucleotides are TGTGCCAGCAGCCAAGAAGCCCACCTCGGGGCTAACGATAATTCACCCCTCCACTTT.

Only a few counts were recorded for this clonotype. The genes are TRBV3-1 and TRBJ2-1; a possible D gene is TRBD2 (5 bases). Trimming pared 1 base from V and 6 bases from J, leaving 13 bases between. This CDR3 comprises 15 residues. The germline CDR1 and CDR2 sequences are LGHDT and YNNKEL (reference sequence). The CDR3, as DNA: TGTGCCAGCAGCCAAGTTGCGTATAGCGTCAATGAGCAGTTCTTC. Translating it yields CASSQVAYSVNEQFF.

This clonotype was recorded only once. The chain combines TRBV7-9 with TRBJ2-2; unclear D gene. V was shortened by 5 bases and J by 9 bases, with 13 bases between the two germline ends. The germline gives CDR1 SEHNR, CDR2 FQNEAQ (reference sequence). This CDR3 has 13 residues. CDR3 DNA: TGTGCCAGCAGCCCAAGCCTTAGTAGGGAGCTGTTTTTT. As protein: CASSPSLSRELFF.

This clonotype was detected ten times or more. This chain uses TRBV5-1 with TRBJ2-7, with D possibly matching TRBD2 (6 bases). V was shortened by 4 bases and J by 1 base, with 15 bases between the two germline ends. Per the germline V gene, CDR1 is SGHRS and CDR2 is YFSETQ. This CDR3 region has 15 residues. CDR3 coding DNA: TGCGCCAGCAGCGCCACGGGACTTAAATCCTACGAGCAGTACTTC. It yields the protein CASSATGLKSYEQYF.

The sample holds many counts of this clonotype. The genes are TRBV20-1 and TRBJ2-2; 8 bases map to TRBD2. Germline V lookup: CDR1 DFQATT, CDR2 SNEGSKA (reference sequence). V dropped 5 bases and J dropped 0; count of bases not matched to a gene: 8. CDR3 size: 16 residues. CDR3 residues: CSARILAGSNTGELFF. CDR3 in DNA: TGCAGTGCTCGTATCTTAGCGGGATCGAACACCGGGGAGCTGTTTTTT.